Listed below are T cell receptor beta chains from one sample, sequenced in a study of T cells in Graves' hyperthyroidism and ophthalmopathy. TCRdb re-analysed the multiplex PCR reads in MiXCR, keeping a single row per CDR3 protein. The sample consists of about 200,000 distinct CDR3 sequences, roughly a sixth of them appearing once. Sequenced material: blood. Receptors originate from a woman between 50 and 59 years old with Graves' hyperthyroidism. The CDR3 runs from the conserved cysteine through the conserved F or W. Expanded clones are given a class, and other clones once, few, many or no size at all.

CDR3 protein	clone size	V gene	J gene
CASREGTGSYGYTF	NA	TRBV2	TRBJ1-2
CASSDSTGELFF	NA	TRBV9	TRBJ2-2
CASSAPFSSYNEQFF	NA	TRBV19	TRBJ2-1
CASSPPGGLSYEQYF	many	TRBV28	TRBJ2-7
CASSEGQGYQETQYF	many	TRBV2	TRBJ2-5
CASSFSQGFSYEQYF	many	TRBV11-3	TRBJ2-7
CASSPDLGEKLFF	NA	TRBV5-1	TRBJ1-4
CASTPTGDYGYTF	many	TRBV2	TRBJ1-2
CSASPGQSFGTQYF	many	TRBV20-1	TRBJ2-5
CAWSHTPGRSYEQYF	NA	TRBV30	TRBJ2-7
CASSIDRDYLKEQYF	many	TRBV19	TRBJ2-7
CASTSEGFDLREPPHSSYNEQFF	NA	TRBV10-2	TRBJ2-1
CASSPGLAGAVYF	NA	TRBV6-1	TRBJ2-5
CASSLGDRAGDTIYF	NA	TRBV11-3	TRBJ1-3
CASSARKDEQFF	NA	TRBV9	TRBJ2-1
CASSFLERDGSYEQYF	many	TRBV7-8	TRBJ2-7
CASSPRGQVYEQYF	NA	TRBV19	TRBJ2-7
CASSLSSQGKAYGYTF	few	TRBV27	TRBJ1-2
CASSLEPATDTQYF	many	TRBV7-6	TRBJ2-3
CASSSGLAGGGLRETQYF	NA	TRBV11-2	TRBJ2-5
CAIQVSDEQFF	many	TRBV10-3	TRBJ2-1
CASSLNGDQPQHF	many	TRBV11-3	TRBJ1-5
CASSHWSDFPSGANVLTF	many	TRBV11-2	TRBJ2-6
CSGTGTSGNSEQFF	NA	TRBV29-1	TRBJ2-1
CASAGKHTGELFF	many	TRBV6-1	TRBJ2-2
CASSAGRPSTDTQYF	few	TRBV7-2	TRBJ2-3
CASSRGGGQNYEQYF	many	TRBV12-3/TRBV12-4	TRBJ2-7
CASSFGTGFNQPQHF	few	TRBV5-6	TRBJ1-5
CASSLAPYGYTF	many	TRBV5-1	TRBJ1-2
CASSQARRTGPYNEQFF	many	TRBV3-1	TRBJ2-1
CASSRLDRDRGMNTEAFF	medium-sized	TRBV27	TRBJ1-1
CASSTGTSGKRGQFF	many	TRBV6-1	TRBJ2-1
CASSGDRFYNEQFF	few	TRBV6-1	TRBJ2-1
CASGNHLTGNTEAFF	many	TRBV12-5	TRBJ1-1
CASSFDSGFQETQYF	few	TRBV11-3	TRBJ2-5
CASSFGTGKAFF	many	TRBV12-3/TRBV12-4	TRBJ1-1
CASSSLSTPISYEQYF	NA	TRBV7-2	TRBJ2-7
CASRFGGNTEAFF	many	TRBV2	TRBJ1-1
CASRTGPHNSPFHF	NA	TRBV4-1	TRBJ1-6
CASSLRGVKGSGTEAFF	many	TRBV5-1	TRBJ1-1
CASSPWVTSGSHYNEQFF	many	TRBV27	TRBJ2-1